This T cell receptor (beta chain) is from a study of cytomegalovirus exposure and HLA in healthy donors. V was pared by 6 bases and J by 2 bases, with 11 bases between. Per the germline V gene, CDR1 is SGDLS and CDR2 is YYNGEE. The CDR3 runs to 13 residues. Clones were read by immunoSEQ multiplex PCR, and TCRdb kept only the in-frame ones, dropping some. This table has 150,000 or so clones, 94% appearing once. The source material was PBMCs. This clonotype was obtained from a young man in good health and CMV-seropositive. The chain carries TRBV9 and TRBJ1-2, with no clear D. CDR3 sequence (DNA): TGTGCCAGCACCGGAGGCAGAAACTATGGCTACACCTTC. Translation: CASTGGRNYGYTF.